This T cell receptor (beta chain) was recovered during a study of blood T cell repertoires in COVID-19. Germline V gene data show CDR1 as MDHEN and CDR2 as SYDVKM. V gave up 6 bases and J gave up 3 bases; unmatched junction bases: 11. This CDR3 has 15 residues. The method was immunoSEQ multiplex PCR; TCRdb's version includes in-frame clones alone and lacks a portion of them. The sample has hundreds of thousands of clones, around 85% seen once. The V gene is TRBV28, the J gene TRBJ2-7; 7 bases line up with TRBD1. Input material: peripheral blood. The clonotype originates from a man aged 80 or over with acute or convalescent COVID-19. The CDR3 sequence: CASSSPGGSGYEQYF. For the CDR3, the DNA is TGTGCCAGCAGCTCCCCAGGGGGAAGCGGCTACGAGCAGTACTTC.